This TCR beta chain was observed in a study of T cell responses to AZD1222 COVID-19 vaccine. Overall study findings and caveats: Among the donors, most were white British and more were female, and clonal diversity was possibly underestimated. At 160-218 and 743-854, vaccine-associated CD4 TCRs were dominant, and they spanned spike. Repertoires were obtained solely post-peak T cell response.

Both about-4-week and about-12-week second-dose recipients were combined. The method was immunoSEQ multiplex PCR; TCRdb's version includes in-frame clones alone and lacks a portion of them. The sample consists of 140,000 to 150,000 clones, approximately 92% of them appearing once. The junction had 14 bases not matched to a gene; V was cut back by 5 bases and J by 11 bases. This CDR3 is 15 amino acids long. Germline V gene lookup returns CDR1 MDHEN and CDR2 SYDVKM. This clone has just a few counts. Its antigen remains unknown. The source of this sequence is an adult who received the AZD1222 COVID-19 vaccine. The chain joins TRBV28 to TRBJ1-2; TRBD1 matches at 10 bases. The specimen was peripheral blood, collected 28 days after the second AZD1222 dose. The CDR3 here is CASSGRRQGAIGYTF. CDR3 nucleotide sequence: TGTGCCAGCAGTGGTCGCCGACAGGGGGCCATAGGGTACACCTTC.